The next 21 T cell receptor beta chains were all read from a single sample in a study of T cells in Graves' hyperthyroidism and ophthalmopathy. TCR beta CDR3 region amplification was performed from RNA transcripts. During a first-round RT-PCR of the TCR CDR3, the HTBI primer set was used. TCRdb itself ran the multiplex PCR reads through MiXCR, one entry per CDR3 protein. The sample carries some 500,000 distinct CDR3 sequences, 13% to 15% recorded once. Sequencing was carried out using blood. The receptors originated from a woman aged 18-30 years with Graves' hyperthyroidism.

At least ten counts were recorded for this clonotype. CDR3 bases: TGTGCCAGCAGCCCCCGGACTAGCGGGAGAATCGACAATGAGCAGTTCTTC. Amino acid sequence: CASSPRTSGRIDNEQFF. The chain employs TRBV3-1 and TRBJ2-1; 13 bases agree with TRBD2. J gave up 5 bases and V 4 bases, and 8 bases lay outside the gene matches. The CDR3 sequence is 17 residues long. CDR1 LGHDT and CDR2 YNNKEL come from the germline V gene (reference sequence).

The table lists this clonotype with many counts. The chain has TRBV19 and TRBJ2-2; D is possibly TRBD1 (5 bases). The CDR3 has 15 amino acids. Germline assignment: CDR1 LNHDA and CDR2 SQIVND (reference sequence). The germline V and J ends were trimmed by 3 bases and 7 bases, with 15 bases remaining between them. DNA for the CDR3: TGTGCCAGTAGTATTTCGCCAGGGTTGGTCGGGGAGCTGTTTTTT. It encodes CASSISPGLVGELFF.

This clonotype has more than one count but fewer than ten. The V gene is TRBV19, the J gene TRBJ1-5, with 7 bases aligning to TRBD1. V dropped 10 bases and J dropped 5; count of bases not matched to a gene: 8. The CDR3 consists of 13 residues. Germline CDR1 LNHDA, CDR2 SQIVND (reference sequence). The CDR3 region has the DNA TGTGCCACCGGACAGGCCCGGCATCAGCCCCAGCATTTT. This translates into CATGQARHQPQHF.

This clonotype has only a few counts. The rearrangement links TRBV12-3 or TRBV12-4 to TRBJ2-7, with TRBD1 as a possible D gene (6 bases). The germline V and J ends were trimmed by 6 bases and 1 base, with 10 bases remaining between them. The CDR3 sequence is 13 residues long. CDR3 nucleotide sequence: TGTGCCAGCAGGGAACAGGGATCCTACGAGCAGTACTTC. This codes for CASREQGSYEQYF.

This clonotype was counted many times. The CDR3 spells CASSLDPTGSYEQYV. The CDR3 DNA reads TGTGCCAGCAGCTTAGATCCGACAGGATCCTACGAGCAGTACGTC. The chain has TRBV11-2 and TRBJ2-7; possible D gene TRBD1, 6 bases. Germline loops: CDR1 SGHAT, CDR2 FQNNGV. CDR3 length equals 15 residues. V dropped 0 bases and J dropped 1 base, with 10 bases sitting between them.

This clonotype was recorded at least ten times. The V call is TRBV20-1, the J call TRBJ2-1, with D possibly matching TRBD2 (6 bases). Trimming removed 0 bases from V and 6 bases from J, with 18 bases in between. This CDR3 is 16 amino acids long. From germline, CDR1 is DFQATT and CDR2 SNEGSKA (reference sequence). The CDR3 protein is CSAREGGEPLINEQFF. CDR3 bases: TGCAGTGCTAGAGAGGGGGGAGAGCCCCTAATCAATGAGCAGTTCTTC.

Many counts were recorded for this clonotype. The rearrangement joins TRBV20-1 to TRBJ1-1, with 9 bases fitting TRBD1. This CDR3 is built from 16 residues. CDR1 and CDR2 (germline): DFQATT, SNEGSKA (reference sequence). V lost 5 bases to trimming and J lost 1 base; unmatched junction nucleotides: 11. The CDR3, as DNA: TGCAGTGCTCCGTTAAACAGGGGGCTTGGGAACACTGAAGCTTTCTTT. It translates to CSAPLNRGLGNTEAFF.

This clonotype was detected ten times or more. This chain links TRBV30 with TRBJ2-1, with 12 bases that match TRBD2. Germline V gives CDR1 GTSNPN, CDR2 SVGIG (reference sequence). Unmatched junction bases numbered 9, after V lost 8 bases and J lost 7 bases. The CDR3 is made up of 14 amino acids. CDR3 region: CAADSSGRANEQFF. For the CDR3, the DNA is TGTGCCGCCGACTCTAGCGGGAGGGCTAATGAGCAGTTCTTC.

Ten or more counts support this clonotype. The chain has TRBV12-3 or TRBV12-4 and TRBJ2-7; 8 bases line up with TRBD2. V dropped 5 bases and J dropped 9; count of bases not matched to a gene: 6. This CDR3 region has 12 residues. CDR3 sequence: CASSPGGAGQYF. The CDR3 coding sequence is TGTGCCAGCAGTCCGGGGGGGGCCGGGCAGTACTTC.

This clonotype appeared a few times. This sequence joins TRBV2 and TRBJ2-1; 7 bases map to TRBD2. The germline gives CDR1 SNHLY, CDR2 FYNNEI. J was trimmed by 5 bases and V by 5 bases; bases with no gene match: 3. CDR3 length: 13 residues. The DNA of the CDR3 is TGTGCCAGCAGTACTAGCGCTAACAATGAGCAGTTCTTC. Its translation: CASSTSANNEQFF.

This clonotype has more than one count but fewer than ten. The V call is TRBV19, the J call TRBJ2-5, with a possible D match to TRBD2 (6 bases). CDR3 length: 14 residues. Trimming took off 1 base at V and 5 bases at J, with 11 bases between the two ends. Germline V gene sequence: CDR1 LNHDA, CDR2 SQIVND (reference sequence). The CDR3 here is CASSIATGAETQYF. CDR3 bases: TGTGCCAGTAGTATAGCAACGGGAGCGGAGACCCAGTACTTC.

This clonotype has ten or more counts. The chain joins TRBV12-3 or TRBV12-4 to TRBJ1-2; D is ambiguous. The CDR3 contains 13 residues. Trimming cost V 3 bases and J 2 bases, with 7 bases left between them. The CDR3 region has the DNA TGTGCCAGCAGTTTTTCTCTGAACTATGGCTACACCTTC. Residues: CASSFSLNYGYTF.

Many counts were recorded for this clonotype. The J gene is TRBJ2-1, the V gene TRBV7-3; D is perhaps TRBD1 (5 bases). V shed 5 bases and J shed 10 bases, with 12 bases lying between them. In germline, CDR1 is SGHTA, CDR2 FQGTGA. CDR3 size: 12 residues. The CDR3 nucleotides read TGTGCCAGCAGCGCAGACAGAAAAGAGCAGTTCTTC. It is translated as CASSADRKEQFF.

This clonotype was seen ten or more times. CDR3 in amino acids: CSAIRTGGAVETQYF. In DNA, the CDR3 is TGCAGTGCTATTCGAACCGGGGGGGCCGTGGAGACCCAGTACTTC. This chain links TRBV20-1 with TRBJ2-5, with 8 bases matching TRBD2. CDR1 DFQATT and CDR2 SNEGSKA come from the germline V gene (reference sequence). The CDR3 covers 15 residues. Losses at the gene ends were 4 bases for V and 5 bases for J; bases not matched to a gene: 12.

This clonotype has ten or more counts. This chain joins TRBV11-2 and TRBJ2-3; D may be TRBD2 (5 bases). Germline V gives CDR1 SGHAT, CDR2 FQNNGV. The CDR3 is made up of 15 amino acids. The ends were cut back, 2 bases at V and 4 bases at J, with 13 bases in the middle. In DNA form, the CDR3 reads TGTGCCAGCAGCTTACTCGGCCAACTAGCAGATACGCAGTATTTT. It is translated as CASSLLGQLADTQYF.

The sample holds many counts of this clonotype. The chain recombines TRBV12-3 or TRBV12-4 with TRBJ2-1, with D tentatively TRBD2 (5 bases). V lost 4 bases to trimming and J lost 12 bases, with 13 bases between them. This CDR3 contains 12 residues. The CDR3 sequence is CASSYALEGQFF. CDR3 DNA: TGTGCCAGCAGTTATGCCCTAGAGGGGCAGTTCTTC.

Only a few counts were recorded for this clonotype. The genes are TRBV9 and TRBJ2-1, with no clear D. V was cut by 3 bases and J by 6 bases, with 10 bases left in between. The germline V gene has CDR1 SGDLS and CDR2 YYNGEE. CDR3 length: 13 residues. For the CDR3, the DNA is TGTGCCAGCAGCGCTCCCGAGGTCAATGAGCAGTTCTTC. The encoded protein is CASSAPEVNEQFF. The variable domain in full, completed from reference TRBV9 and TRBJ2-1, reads DSGVTQTPKHLITATGQRVTLRCSPRSGDLSVYWYQQSLDQGLQFLIQYYNGEERAKGNILERFSAQQFPDLHSELNLSSLELGDSALYFCASSAPEVNEQFFGPGTRLTVL.

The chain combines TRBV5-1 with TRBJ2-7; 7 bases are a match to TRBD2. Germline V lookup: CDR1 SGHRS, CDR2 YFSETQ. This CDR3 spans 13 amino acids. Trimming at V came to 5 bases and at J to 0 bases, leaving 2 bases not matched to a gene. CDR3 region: CASRGGSSYEQYF. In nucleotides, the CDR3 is TGCGCCAGCAGGGGCGGGAGCTCCTACGAGCAGTACTTC.

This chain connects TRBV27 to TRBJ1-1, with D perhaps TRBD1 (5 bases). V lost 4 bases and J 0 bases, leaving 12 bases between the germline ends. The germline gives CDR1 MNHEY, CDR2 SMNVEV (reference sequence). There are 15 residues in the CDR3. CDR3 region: CASSSQGGLNTEAFF. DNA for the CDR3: TGTGCCAGCAGTTCTCAGGGAGGCCTGAACACTGAAGCTTTCTTT.

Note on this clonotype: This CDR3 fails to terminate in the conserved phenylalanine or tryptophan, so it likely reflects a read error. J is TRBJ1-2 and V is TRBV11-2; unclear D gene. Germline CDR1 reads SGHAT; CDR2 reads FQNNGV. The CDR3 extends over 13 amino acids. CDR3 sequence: CPSSPTGVRGYTL. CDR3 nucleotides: TGTCCCAGCAGCCCGACGGGTGTAAGAGGCTACACCCTC.

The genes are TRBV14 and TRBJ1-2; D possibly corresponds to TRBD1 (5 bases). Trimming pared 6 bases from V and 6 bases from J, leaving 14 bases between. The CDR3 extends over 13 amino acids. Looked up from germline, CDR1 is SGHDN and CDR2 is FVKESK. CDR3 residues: CASRNLVGDGYTF. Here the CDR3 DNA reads TGTGCCAGCAGGAATCTTGTGGGGGATGGCTACACCTTC. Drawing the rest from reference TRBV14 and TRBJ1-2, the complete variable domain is EAGVTQFPSHSVIEKGQTVTLRCDPISGHDNLYWYRRVMGKEIKFLLHFVKESKQDESGMPNNRFLAERTGGTYSTLKVQPAELEDSGVYFCASRNLVGDGYTFGSGTRLTVV.